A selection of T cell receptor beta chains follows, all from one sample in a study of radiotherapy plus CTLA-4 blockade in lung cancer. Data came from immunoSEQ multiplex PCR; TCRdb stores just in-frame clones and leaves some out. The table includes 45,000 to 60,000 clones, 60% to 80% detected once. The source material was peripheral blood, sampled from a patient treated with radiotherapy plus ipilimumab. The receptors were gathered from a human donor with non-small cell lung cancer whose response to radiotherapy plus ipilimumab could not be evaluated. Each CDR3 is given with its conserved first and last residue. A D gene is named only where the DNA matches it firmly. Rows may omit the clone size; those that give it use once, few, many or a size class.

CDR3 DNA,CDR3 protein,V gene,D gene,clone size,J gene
TGTGCCAGCAAGAAACAGGGGTCGAGCACCGGGGAGCTGTTTTTT,CASKKQGSSTGELFF,TRBV6-6,TRBD1,few,TRBJ2-2
TGTGCCAGCAGCTTAGCATGGGGCAGCACCAGCTCTGGAAACACCATATATTTT,CASSLAWGSTSSGNTIYF,TRBV11-2,.,.,TRBJ1-3
TGCGCCAGCAGCATCTCTAGCGGGATTTACAATGAGCAGTTCTTC,CASSISSGIYNEQFF,TRBV5-1,TRBD2,.,TRBJ2-1
TGTGCCAGCAGCTTGGAAGGGGCGGGAGGGCCCTCAGATACGCAGTATTTT,CASSLEGAGGPSDTQYF,TRBV5-4,TRBD2,.,TRBJ2-3
TGTGCCAGCAGCATCTCCGGGACAAACTATGGCTACACCTTC,CASSISGTNYGYTF,TRBV6-6,.,.,TRBJ1-2
TGCGCCAGCAGCCATGGACGTTGGGTAGCGGGAGGGTTGGACACCGGGGAGCTGTTTTTT,CASSHGRWVAGGLDTGELFF,TRBV4-3,TRBD2,.,TRBJ2-2
TGTGCCAGCAGCGTAGATGGTAGAAGGGGCGGTCAGCCCCAGCATTTT,CASSVDGRRGGQPQHF,TRBV9,.,few,TRBJ1-5
TGCGCCAGCAGCTTGGAGGGGGTCTATCAGCCCCAGCATTTT,CASSLEGVYQPQHF,TRBV5-1,.,.,TRBJ1-5
TGTGCCAGCAGCTTAGCACATCAGAATAATCAGCCCCAGCATTTT,CASSLAHQNNQPQHF,TRBV7-8,.,.,TRBJ1-5
TGTGCCAGCAGCTGGTCGGGCTATGGCTACACCTTC,CASSWSGYGYTF,TRBV11-1,.,.,TRBJ1-2
TGTGCCAGTACCCGGGACAGCAGCAATCAGCCCCAGCATTTT,CASTRDSSNQPQHF,TRBV19,TRBD1,.,TRBJ1-5
TGTGCCAGCAGCGCGGCCGGGACAAGGGGGAAAGAGCAGTACTTC,CASSAAGTRGKEQYF,TRBV9,.,few,TRBJ2-7
TGTGCTAGCAGCTATGGCAGGGGGCGAGAGACCCAGTACTTC,CASSYGRGRETQYF,TRBV7-7,TRBD1,.,TRBJ2-5
TGTGCCAGCAGGCGGACAGGGGAAACTCAGCCCCAGCATTTT,CASRRTGETQPQHF,TRBV6-5,TRBD1,.,TRBJ1-5
TGTGCCAGCAGCCCTAGCGGGGGGGGACAAGAGACCCAGTACTTC,CASSPSGGGQETQYF,TRBV11-2,TRBD2,.,TRBJ2-5
TGTGCCTGGAGTCGGGGGACAGGGGGTAATCAGCCCCAGCATTTT,CAWSRGTGGNQPQHF,TRBV30,TRBD1,.,TRBJ1-5
TGTGCCAGCAGCGTAGAGGCCCGAGGGGAGGCCTACGAGCAGTACTTC,CASSVEARGEAYEQYF,TRBV9,.,.,TRBJ2-7
TGCAGCGTCGGCGACTCCGGGGGGGCTGAAGCTTTCTTT,CSVGDSGGAEAFF,TRBV29-1,.,once,TRBJ1-1
TGTGCCAGCAGCTCACGGGGGGCAGCCTACGAGCAGTACTTC,CASSSRGAAYEQYF,TRBV7-6,.,.,TRBJ2-7
TGTGCCAGCAGTTCCGGGACAGGGGGTATCTTGAACACTGAAGCTTTCTTT,CASSSGTGGILNTEAFF,TRBV7-6,TRBD1,.,TRBJ1-1
TGCGCCAGCAGCCAAGACGGGTGGACTAATGAAAAACTGTTTTTT,CASSQDGWTNEKLFF,TRBV4-1,.,.,TRBJ1-4
TGTGCCAGCAGCTTATCCTTCCAAGAGACCCAGTACTTC,CASSLSFQETQYF,TRBV7-2,.,.,TRBJ2-5
TGTGCCAGCAGCCAAGAGGAGCGGGAGAGCTCCTACAATGAGCAGTTCTTC,CASSQEERESSYNEQFF,TRBV4-2,TRBD2,.,TRBJ2-1
TGTGCCAGCAGCTTCGGGGGTGGGCCCTACAATGAGCAGTTCTTC,CASSFGGGPYNEQFF,TRBV7-2,.,.,TRBJ2-1
TGTGCCAGCAGCACCCGTCGGACAGGGTCAGTCGAGCAGTACTTC,CASSTRRTGSVEQYF,TRBV7-9,TRBD1,.,TRBJ2-7
TGTGCCAGCGACCCGGGGTTTCTTAGACCTAATGGCTACACCTTC,CASDPGFLRPNGYTF,TRBV6-1,.,.,TRBJ1-2
TGTGCCAGCAGGGACTCGAACAATCTGAACACAGATACGCAGTATTTT,CASRDSNNLNTDTQYF,TRBV11-3,.,.,TRBJ2-3
TGTGCCAGCTCACCAAGTACAGGGGGAACCTATAATTCACCCCTCCACTTT,CASSPSTGGTYNSPLHF,TRBV18,TRBD1,.,TRBJ1-6
TGTGCCAGCAGCGTAGCTCCAGGGGGCGGGTTAGATGGCTACACCTTC,CASSVAPGGGLDGYTF,TRBV9,TRBD1,.,TRBJ1-2
TGTGCCAGCAGCCTAGCGGGGGGGACCCGAGGAACTAATGAGCAGTTCTTC,CASSLAGGTRGTNEQFF,TRBV5-5,TRBD2,.,TRBJ2-1
TGTGCCAGCAGTCAATCCGGGACAGGGGGCTTTGGCGCTTTCTTT,CASSQSGTGGFGAFF,TRBV5-4,TRBD1,.,TRBJ1-1
TGCAGCGTTGAAGGTGGGACTAGCGGGTTCGAAAGCACAGATACGCAGTATTTT,CSVEGGTSGFESTDTQYF,TRBV29-1,TRBD2,.,TRBJ2-3
TGCGCCAGCAGCTGGTGGGGCGGAGGCACAGATACGCAGTATTTT,CASSWWGGGTDTQYF,TRBV5-1,.,.,TRBJ2-3
TGTGCCAGTAGTATTGGGACAGGGAGGGTGAACACTGAAGCTTTCTTT,CASSIGTGRVNTEAFF,TRBV19,TRBD1,.,TRBJ1-1
TGTGCCAGCAGGGGGGACAGGGTTACGCAGCCCCAGCATTTT,CASRGDRVTQPQHF,TRBV2,TRBD1,once,TRBJ1-5
TGCGCCAGCAGCGCTGGACAGGGGATAAATCAGCCCCAGCATTTT,CASSAGQGINQPQHF,TRBV5-1,TRBD1,.,TRBJ1-5
TGTGCCAGCAGTGAAAGGGCAGCATCATTAGGGAGGGAGCAGTACTTC,CASSERAASLGREQYF,TRBV6-1,.,.,TRBJ2-7
TGTGCCAGCTCACCTGGACTAGAGGAGACCCAGTACTTC,CASSPGLEETQYF,TRBV18,TRBD2,few,TRBJ2-5
TGTGCCAGCAGGGACAGGGGTGAACAGCCCCAGCATTTT,CASRDRGEQPQHF,TRBV2,TRBD1,.,TRBJ1-5
TGTGCCAGCAGCTTGTATGACGGGGTAAGCAATCAGCCCCAGCATTTT,CASSLYDGVSNQPQHF,TRBV5-6,.,.,TRBJ1-5
TGCGCCAGCAGCCAACGGACAGGGCAAAACACCGGGGAGCTGTTTTTT,CASSQRTGQNTGELFF,TRBV5-1,TRBD1,.,TRBJ2-2
TGTGCCAGCTCACCACTCGGGGGAGAAGGCGAGTACTTC,CASSPLGGEGEYF,TRBV18,.,.,TRBJ2-7
TGTGCCAGCTCACCCGCTAGCGGGGGTGAGGAGACCCAGTACTTC,CASSPASGGEETQYF,TRBV18,TRBD2,.,TRBJ2-5
TGTGCCAGCAGCTTATCCTATAACACCGGGGAGCTGTTTTTT,CASSLSYNTGELFF,TRBV7-3,.,.,TRBJ2-2
TGTGCCAGCAGCGTGCGACTAGCGGGGCGCACAGATACGCAGTATTTT,CASSVRLAGRTDTQYF,TRBV9,TRBD2,.,TRBJ2-3
TGTGCCAGCAGTGAGGGACCCCCTGGACAGGGGCTCGGGACCCAGTACTTC,CASSEGPPGQGLGTQYF,TRBV6-1,TRBD1,.,TRBJ2-5
TGTGCCAGCAGTTTATCGCGGCCTAGCACAGATACGCAGTATTTT,CASSLSRPSTDTQYF,TRBV27,.,.,TRBJ2-3
TGTGCCAGCAGCTTAACGGGGGTCGGGACCGGGGAGCTGTTTTTT,CASSLTGVGTGELFF,TRBV7-6,.,.,TRBJ2-2
TGTGCCAGCAGCCCCAGTGGGGCGACGCAGCCCCAGCATTTT,CASSPSGATQPQHF,TRBV7-8,.,.,TRBJ1-5
TGTGCCACCAGCGGGTCCGGGACAGGGGGCTGGGGCACTGAAGCTTTCTTT,CATSGSGTGGWGTEAFF,TRBV15,TRBD1,.,TRBJ1-1
TGTGCCAGCAGCCAAGATGGGGGGTTGAAAGAGACCCAGTACTTC,CASSQDGGLKETQYF,TRBV4-2,.,.,TRBJ2-5
TGTGCCAGCTCACCACCGTCAGGGGGCTTCACCGGGGAGCTGTTTTTT,CASSPPSGGFTGELFF,TRBV18,TRBD1,.,TRBJ2-2
TGTGCCAGTAATACATTCTTCCCGGGACAGGGAACCTCTGGGGCCAACGTCCTGACTTTC,CASNTFFPGQGTSGANVLTF,TRBV19,TRBD1,once,TRBJ2-6
TGTGCCAGCAGTGACTCAGGGGTCTCCTACGAGCAGTACTTC,CASSDSGVSYEQYF,TRBV2,.,.,TRBJ2-7
TGTGCCAGCAGCCGGGGACAGGCGAACACTGAAGCTTTCTTT,CASSRGQANTEAFF,TRBV9,TRBD1,few,TRBJ1-1
TGTGCCAGCAGCTTGGACAGGGGATACACTGGAAACACCATATATTTT,CASSLDRGYTGNTIYF,TRBV7-8,TRBD1,few,TRBJ1-3
TGCAGCGTTGCCACTAGCGGAGCCCCCGGGAATGAGCAGTTCTTC,CSVATSGAPGNEQFF,TRBV29-1,TRBD2,once,TRBJ2-1